A single sample is the source of the 11 T cell receptor beta chains below, sequenced in a study of control samples from healthy donors and cancer patients. Sequencing was performed with immunoSEQ multiplex PCR; in TCRdb, only in-frame clones are kept and a portion is missing. This sample has 150,000 to 200,000 clones; around nine tenths occur once, and the top ten carry 1.4%. The sequenced sample was blood. These TCRs come from a man aged 25-45 years in good health.

The chain couples TRBV27 to TRBJ2-3; 10 nucleotides line up with TRBD2. The junction had 12 bases not matched to a gene; V was cut back by 4 bases and J by 5 bases. The CDR3 totals 17 residues. CDR1 MNHEY and CDR2 SMNVEV come from the germline V gene (reference sequence). The CDR3 DNA reads TGTGCCAGCAGTTCATCAGTCCTAGCGGGAGCGGTAGATACGCAGTATTTT. Amino acid sequence: CASSSSVLAGAVDTQYF.

The genes are TRBV30 and TRBJ1-2; unclear D gene. Germline CDR1 and CDR2: GTSNPN and SVGIG (reference sequence). Deletions cut 3 bases from V and 4 bases from J, with 9 bases between. There are 12 residues in the CDR3. Here the CDR3 reads CAWSGTSYGYTF. The DNA for the CDR3 is TGTGCCTGGAGCGGCACATCCTATGGCTACACCTTC.

The CDR3 region has the DNA TGTGCCAGTAGTACAGGACAGGGTTTATCCTACGAGCAGTACTTC. It specifies CASSTGQGLSYEQYF. The chain employs TRBV19 and TRBJ2-7, with 8 nucleotides matching TRBD1. With V trimmed by 4 bases and J by 1 base, 6 bases remained unmatched. The germline CDR1 and CDR2 sequences are LNHDA and SQIVND (reference sequence). This CDR3 is built from 15 residues.

The CDR3 region is CATLRGADGYTF. The CDR3, as DNA: TGTGCCACCCTCCGGGGCGCGGATGGCTACACCTTC. The chain recombines TRBV2 with TRBJ1-2, with a possible D match to TRBD1 (5 bases). V was clipped by 10 bases and J by 6 bases, with 15 bases between them. The CDR3 is 12 residues long. Germline V lookup: CDR1 SNHLY, CDR2 FYNNEI.

The chain combines TRBV4-2 with TRBJ2-6; no firm D call. The CDR3 covers 17 residues. Germline CDR1 LGHNA, CDR2 YNFKEQ. Trimming stripped 0 bases from V and 1 base from J, with 10 bases between. CDR3 coding DNA: TGTGCCAGCAGCCAAGAGGCCTACGGGTCTGGGGCCAACGTCCTGACTTTC. Protein sequence: CASSQEAYGSGANVLTF.

The chain uses TRBV20-1 and TRBJ2-1; D is undetermined. The CDR3 runs 13 residues. Per germline, CDR1 DFQATT and CDR2 SNEGSKA (reference sequence). With 3 bases removed from V and 5 bases from J, the gap between germline ends came to 11 bases. CDR3 sequence (DNA): TGCAGTGCTAGTTCCCCGGCGGACAATGAGCAGTTCTTC. This sequence encodes CSASSPADNEQFF.

Comments on this clone: One end of the junction is discordant with germline, which a read error may explain. The chain links TRBV6-2 or TRBV6-3 to TRBJ2-7, with TRBD1 identical over 9 bases. CDR1 MNHEY and CDR2 SVGEGT come from the germline V gene. The CDR3 is 15 residues long. CDR3 residues: CASRYSGTGPYEQYF. CDR3 bases: TGTGCCAGCAGGTACTCCGGGACAGGGCCCTACGAGCAGTACTTC.

This clone was detected a few times. V is TRBV12-3 or TRBV12-4 and J is TRBJ1-2, with unresolved D. Trimming stripped 5 bases from V and 5 bases from J, with 9 bases between. The CDR3 runs to 12 residues. In DNA form, the CDR3 reads TGTGCCAGCAGTCGGTCGGGATATGGCTACACCTTC. This codes for CASSRSGYGYTF.

CDR3 DNA sequence: TGCGCCAGCAGCCGGGACGGGGGCTCACAAGAGACCCAGTACTTC. Protein sequence: CASSRDGGSQETQYF. The chain has TRBV5-1 and TRBJ2-5; either TRBD1 or TRBD2 may supply D (6 bases each). Germline V CDR1 and CDR2: SGHRS, YFSETQ. The CDR3 length is 15 residues. V lost 4 bases and J lost 2, with 15 bases in between.

This clone has only one observation. The chain carries TRBV28 and TRBJ2-7; D might be TRBD1 (6 bases). The CDR3 is made up of 14 amino acids. V dropped 5 bases and J dropped 2 bases, with 13 bases sitting between them. Germline V gene lookup returns CDR1 MDHEN and CDR2 SYDVKM. CDR3 protein: CASSPPQGTYEQYF. CDR3 nucleotide sequence: TGTGCCAGCAGTCCACCACAGGGTACCTACGAGCAGTACTTC.

This clone was detected only once. The chain joins TRBV19 to TRBJ2-1, with 9 bases matching TRBD1. CDR3 size: 15 residues. Trimming removed 5 bases from V and 2 bases from J; junction bases left unmatched: 4. Looked up from germline, CDR1 is LNHDA and CDR2 is SQIVND (reference sequence). The CDR3: CASSLGQGTYNEQFF. For the CDR3, the DNA is TGTGCCAGTAGTCTCGGACAGGGGACCTACAATGAGCAGTTCTTC.